This TCR beta chain derives from a study of T cell repertoires in cytomegalovirus infection. Trimming shortened V by 2 bases and J by 7 bases, and 14 bases separated the two germline ends. In germline, CDR1 is MNHEY, CDR2 SVGAGI. The CDR3 totals 15 residues. A single record per CDR3 protein comes from TCRdb applying MiXCR to the reads. This repertoire shows roughly 600,000 distinct CDR3 sequences, roughly a quarter found once; its top ten account for roughly 8%. Specimen: CD8+ T cells from PBMCs. The receptor's source is a human donor in good health (CMV status not recorded). Some clones in this sample may be carry-over from other donors' samples. V usage is TRBV6-5 and J usage is TRBJ2-2; perhaps TRBD1 as D (6 bases). The CDR3 loop reads CASSYQTQGIGELFF. The DNA of the CDR3 is TGTGCCAGCAGTTACCAGACTCAGGGGATCGGGGAGCTGTTTTTT.